The present T cell receptor beta chain was sequenced within a study of graft-versus-host responses after intestinal transplantation. Study results and limitations: Within the allografts of patients who had graft-donor T cell macrochimerism, graft-versus-host to host-versus-graft clonal ratios were high. Circulating GvH clone levels at their peak were associated with HvG declines (early post-transplant). Marrow from the recipient contained GvH clones, some of which had appeared first in ileum or blood.

Note on this clone: Its antigen remains unidentified.

Germline V CDR1 and CDR2: SGHAT, FQNNGV. V lost 6 bases and J lost 12; bases outside the gene matches: 19. The CDR3 runs 17 residues. This table comes from immunoSEQ multiplex PCR, and its TCRdb copy is limited to in-frame clones, with some not included. The table has around 20,000 clones, 89% seen once. This TCR was sampled from a human patient who received an intestinal transplant, so some T cells may come from the graft donor. This sample comprised PBMCs, obtained more than 64 days after intestinal transplantation. The gene calls are TRBV11-2 and TRBJ2-1; 11 nucleotides align to TRBD2. CDR3 in amino acids: CASRPGSSGGPDPGQFF. CDR3 sequence (DNA): TGTGCCAGCAGACCCGGGTCTAGCGGGGGGCCCGACCCGGGGCAGTTCTTC.